This TCR beta chain originates from a study of T-cell reconstitution after alpha-beta-depleted transplantation in children (dated by TCRdb to about 2016). Background for the entire study: The study quantitatively tracked T-cell immune reconstitution after TCRalphabeta/CD19-depleted allogeneic hematopoietic cell transplantation in children using TCR repertoire profiling.

Sequences LNHNV (CDR1) and YYDKDF (CDR2) are obtained from the germline V gene (reference sequence). Trimming at the junction amounts to 6 bases on V and 5 bases on J, and the germline ends lie 13 bases apart. The CDR3 sequence holds 13 residues, the cysteine and phenylalanine included. CDR3 DNA is the only sequence kept; it has 39 bases, read in frame from the first base. This clonotype appeared a few times. Its specific antigen is unknown. No much larger clone exists at a distance of one base, and base qualities are not known. Library creation used PCR. The sample was run on an Illumina HiSeq 2500. Molecular barcoding was employed in the preparation of TCR libraries, with unique molecular identifiers being used to normalize TCRbeta repertoire quantification. TCRdb trimmed public reads at Q25 via fastp, called clones via MiXCR and kept in-frame beta chains. CDR3 protein duplicates are merged, each entry listing the most common genes and DNA. The sample table holds approximately 340,000 distinct CDR3 sequences, of which about 9.3% were seen once. The top ten hold less than 2.5% of the sample.

This receptor was identified in a human donor who donated a stem cell graft to a child with acute lymphoblastic leukemia. The chain is assembled from TRBV15 and TRBJ1-2, with TRBD1 as a weak D call on 6 bases. The source was PBMCs from the stem cell graft donor, collected from the stem cell graft. The CDR3 is CATRRTEQYGYTF. The bases read TGTGCCACCAGGAGGACAGAACAATATGGCTACACCTTC. With the rest looked up from the reference TRBV15 and TRBJ1-2 genes rather than sequenced, the full variable domain is DAMVIQNPRYQVTQFGKPVTLSCSQTLNHNVMYWYQQKSSQAPKLLFHYYDKDFNNEADTPDNFQSRRPNTSFCFLDIRSPGLGDTAMYLCATRRTEQYGYTFGSGTRLTVV.